A single sample gave rise to the 20 T cell receptor beta chains below, sequenced in a study of shared clonotypes between healthy human individuals. Produced via immunoSEQ multiplex PCR; TCRdb's table is partial and in-frame only. Of a few million clones listed, approximately 96% are singletons. The sequencing input was naive CD4+ T cells sorted from blood. Stated subset: CD45RA+ positively selected. Source of these receptors: a young man in good health.

This clone was counted a few times. This chain uses TRBV10-3 with TRBJ1-5, with D perhaps matching TRBD1 (5 bases). The CDR3 extends over 13 amino acids. V lost 8 bases and J lost 4, with 12 bases in between. Germline CDR1 is ENHRY and CDR2 is SYGVKD. The CDR3 coding sequence is TGTGCCATCCGCAGGGAGGAGAATCAGCCCCAGCATTTT. The encoded protein is CAIRREENQPQHF.

The genes are TRBV2 and TRBJ2-3; 7 nucleotides align to TRBD1. V dropped 4 bases and J dropped 4; count of bases not matched to a gene: 14. The CDR3 extends over 17 amino acids. Germline assignment: CDR1 SNHLY and CDR2 FYNNEI. CDR3 bases: TGTGCCAGCAGTGGTTTTGAAAGGACAGGATGGGCAGATACGCAGTATTTT. It encodes CASSGFERTGWADTQYF.

This sequence joins TRBV11-2 and TRBJ2-4; D uncertain. Germline V gene lookup returns CDR1 SGHAT and CDR2 FQNNGV. The CDR3 runs to 16 residues. V shed 3 bases and J shed 7 bases, with 19 bases lying between them. In DNA, the CDR3 is TGTGCCAGCAGCTTTAGCTCCGGGCAGGTCAATAACATTCAGTACTTC. As protein: CASSFSSGQVNNIQYF.

V usage is TRBV29-1 and J usage is TRBJ1-2; D unresolved. The CDR3 is 11 residues long. Deletions cut 3 bases from V and 4 bases from J, with 6 bases between. Per the germline V gene, CDR1 is SQVTM and CDR2 is ANQGSEA. CDR3 coding DNA: TGCAGCGTTGACGGGATCTATGGCTACACCTTC. This gives the protein CSVDGIYGYTF.

V and J are TRBV5-1 and TRBJ1-2; TRBD1 matches at 8 bases. V trimming: 1 base; J trimming: 0 bases; junction bases outside the gene matches: 2. This CDR3 region has 15 residues. Germline CDR1 reads SGHRS; CDR2 reads YFSETQ. CDR3 residues: CASSLRTGSNYGYTF. The CDR3 DNA is TGCGCCAGCAGCTTGCGGACAGGGTCTAACTATGGCTACACCTTC. Combining the CDR3 with reference TRBV5-1 and TRBJ1-2 gives the whole variable domain KAGVTQTPRYLIKTRGQQVTLSCSPISGHRSVSWYQQTPGQGLQFLFEYFSETQRNKGNFPGRFSGRQFSNSRSEMNVSTLELGDSALYLCASSLRTGSNYGYTFGSGTRLTVV.

The chain links TRBV6-1 to TRBJ1-2; D gene ambiguous. Trimming took 9 bases from V and 0 from J, leaving 11 bases between them. The V gene's germline CDR1 is MNHNS and CDR2 SASEGT. The CDR3 loop spans 13 amino acids. As DNA, the CDR3 is TGTGCCAGTCAGCGTGCAGCTAACTATGGCTACACCTTC. Its translation is CASQRAANYGYTF.

The rearrangement uses TRBV11-2 and TRBJ2-3, with TRBD2 matching 8 bases. The CDR3 consists of 16 residues. Unmatched junction bases numbered 11, after V lost 5 bases and J lost 4 bases. The germline V gene encodes CDR1 SGHAT and CDR2 FQNNGV. In nucleotides, the CDR3 is TGTGCCAGCAGCCTACGGAGCGGGAGTGAGGCAGATACGCAGTATTTT. It translates to CASSLRSGSEADTQYF. Combining the CDR3 with reference TRBV11-2 and TRBJ2-3 gives the whole variable domain EAGVAQSPRYKIIEKRQSVAFWCNPISGHATLYWYQQILGQGPKLLIQFQNNGVVDDSQLPKDRFSAERLKGVDSTLKIQPAKLEDSAVYLCASSLRSGSEADTQYFGPGTRLTVL.

The J gene is TRBJ2-3, the V gene TRBV7-9; 8 nucleotides align to TRBD2. The germline gives CDR1 SEHNR, CDR2 FQNEAQ (reference sequence). V gave up 5 bases and J gave up 0 bases; unmatched junction bases: 7. CDR3 size: 16 residues. The chain's CDR3 is CASSPRGGSSTDTQYF. The CDR3 DNA reads TGTGCCAGCAGCCCCCGGGGGGGGAGTAGCACAGATACGCAGTATTTT.

The genes are TRBV18 and TRBJ1-6; 9 nucleotides match TRBD1. This CDR3 is 17 amino acids long. Germline V gives CDR1 KGHSH, CDR2 LQKENI. The J segment lost 6 bases and the V segment lost 3 bases, leaving 9 bases of the junction unmatched. This chain's CDR3 is CASSPSQQGAGNSPLHF. CDR3 nucleotide sequence: TGTGCCAGCTCACCCTCTCAACAGGGGGCAGGTAATTCACCCCTCCACTTT.

The sample holds one count of this clone. This rearrangement joins TRBV7-9 to TRBJ2-3, with D possibly TRBD1 on 5 matching bases. V was trimmed by 7 bases and J by 1 base, leaving 15 bases between them. The V gene's germline CDR1 is SEHNR and CDR2 FQNEAQ (reference sequence). The CDR3 covers 15 residues. As DNA, the CDR3 is TGTGCCAGCATGGCCAGTTTAGGGGGCACAGATACGCAGTATTTT. Amino acid sequence: CASMASLGGTDTQYF.

The chain employs TRBV10-3 and TRBJ1-2; tentative D call: TRBD1 (6 bases). In germline, CDR1 is ENHRY, CDR2 SYGVKD. Trimming removed 9 bases at V and 8 bases at J, with 22 bases between. This CDR3 region has 14 residues. The CDR3 DNA is TGTGCCATGCAGGGGATACCAGGACTTGGGGGCTACACCTTC. Protein: CAMQGIPGLGGYTF.

Here the CDR3 reads CASSQAGQGPYEQYF. The CDR3 nucleotides read TGCGCCAGCAGCCAAGCCGGACAGGGTCCCTACGAGCAGTACTTC. The rearrangement joins TRBV4-1 to TRBJ2-7; 8 bases fit TRBD1. After removal of 1 base from V and 2 bases from J, the junction contained 4 bases not matched to a gene. Germline V lookup: CDR1 MGHRA, CDR2 YSYEKL. This CDR3 comprises 15 residues.

This rearrangement joins TRBV5-4 to TRBJ1-2, with TRBD1 matching over 7 bases. Germline CDR1 reads SGHNT; CDR2 reads YYREEE (reference sequence). The length of the CDR3 is 15 residues. With V trimmed by 4 bases and J by 4 bases, 10 bases remained unmatched. Here the CDR3 DNA reads TGTGCCAGCAGCCTGGAGGGACAGCCCCGCTATGGCTACACCTTC. Protein sequence: CASSLEGQPRYGYTF.

Concerning this clone itself: This specimen includes other DNA sequences encoding the same CDR3. V and J are TRBV7-2 and TRBJ2-2, with D unclear. The ends were cut back, 5 bases at V and 7 bases at J, with 8 bases in the middle. The CDR3 loop spans 12 amino acids. Germline V lookup: CDR1 SGHTA, CDR2 FQGNSA. In nucleotides, the CDR3 is TGTGCCAGCAGCCCAAGGGTCGGGGAGCTGTTTTTT. The encoded protein is CASSPRVGELFF.

To note about this clone: Other DNA sequences in this sample translate to the same CDR3. CDR3: CASSIRYEQYF. CDR3 coding DNA: TGTGCCAGCAGTATACGCTACGAGCAGTACTTC. The genes are TRBV6-1 and TRBJ2-7, with no clear D. The germline CDR1 and CDR2 sequences are MNHNS and SASEGT. The CDR3 loop spans 11 amino acids. Trimming pared 5 bases from V and 3 bases from J, leaving 5 bases between.

The chain recombines TRBV6-5 with TRBJ2-3; possibly TRBD2 for D (5 bases). This CDR3 region has 13 residues. The ends were cut back, 8 bases at V and 0 bases at J, with 9 bases in the middle. Germline lookup yields CDR1 MNHEY and CDR2 SVGAGI. The CDR3 region is CASFRGSTDTQYF. CDR3 DNA sequence: TGTGCCAGCTTTCGGGGAAGCACAGATACGCAGTATTTT.

To note about this clone: This sample includes further DNA sequences coding for the same CDR3. V is TRBV18 and J is TRBJ2-5; perhaps TRBD1 as D (5 bases). CDR1 is KGHSH, CDR2 LQKENI, per germline. The length of the CDR3 is 13 residues. V lost 1 base and J 5 bases, leaving 8 bases between the germline ends. The CDR3 sequence is CASSPRRAETQYF. As DNA, the CDR3 is TGTGCCAGCTCACCACGCAGGGCGGAGACCCAGTACTTC.

J is TRBJ2-1 and V is TRBV7-3; D gene ambiguous. The ends were cut back, 4 bases at V and 5 bases at J, with 9 bases in the middle. The CDR3 is 13 amino acids. Germline lookup yields CDR1 SGHTA and CDR2 FQGTGA. Here the CDR3 DNA reads TGTGCCAGCAGCTCTGGACGTAACAATGAGCAGTTCTTC. It yields the protein CASSSGRNNEQFF. The entire variable domain, with the rest obtained from reference TRBV7-3 and TRBJ2-1, is as follows: GAGVSQTPSNKVTEKGKYVELRCDPISGHTALYWYRQSLGQGPEFLIYFQGTGAADDSGLPNDRFFAVRPEGSVSTLKIQRTERGDSAVYLCASSSGRNNEQFFGPGTRLTVL.

This clone has a single count. DNA of the CDR3: TGCGCCAGCAGCAACGGGGTCTCCTACAATGAGCAGTTCTTC. Translation gives CASSNGVSYNEQFF. The chain is built from TRBV5-1 and TRBJ2-1; D might be TRBD2 (5 bases). V was clipped by 4 bases and J by 0 bases, with 8 bases between them. The CDR3 runs 14 residues. From germline, CDR1 is SGHRS and CDR2 YFSETQ.

The genes are TRBV4-1 and TRBJ2-6; 8 nucleotides agree with TRBD1. Germline V lookup: CDR1 MGHRA, CDR2 YSYEKL. V was clipped by 4 bases and J by 1 base; unmatched bases: 0. The CDR3 has 15 amino acids. CDR3 nucleotide sequence: TGCGCCAGCAGCCGACAGGGGTCTGGGGCCAACGTCCTGACTTTC. This gives the protein CASSRQGSGANVLTF.